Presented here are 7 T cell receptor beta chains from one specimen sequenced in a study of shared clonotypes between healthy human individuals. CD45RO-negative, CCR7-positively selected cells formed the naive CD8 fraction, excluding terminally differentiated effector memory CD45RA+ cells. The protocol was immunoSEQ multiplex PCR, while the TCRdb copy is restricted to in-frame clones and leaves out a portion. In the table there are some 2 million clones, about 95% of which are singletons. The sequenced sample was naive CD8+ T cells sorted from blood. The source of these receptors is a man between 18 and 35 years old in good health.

In DNA, the CDR3 is TGTGCCAGCAGTTGGACAGGAGAATCCTATGGCTACACCTTC. Amino acid sequence: CASSWTGESYGYTF. The chain has TRBV6-5 and TRBJ1-2; 7 positions match TRBD1. J lost 4 bases, V lost 4 bases, and 6 bases had no gene match. CDR1 and CDR2 (germline): MNHEY, SVGAGI. This CDR3 is 14 amino acids long.

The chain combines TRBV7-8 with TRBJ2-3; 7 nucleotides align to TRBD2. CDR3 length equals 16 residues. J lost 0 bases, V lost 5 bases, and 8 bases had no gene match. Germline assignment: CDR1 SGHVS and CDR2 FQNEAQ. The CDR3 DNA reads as TGTGCCAGCAGCCCCCATAGCGGGTCTAGCACAGATACGCAGTATTTT. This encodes CASSPHSGSSTDTQYF.

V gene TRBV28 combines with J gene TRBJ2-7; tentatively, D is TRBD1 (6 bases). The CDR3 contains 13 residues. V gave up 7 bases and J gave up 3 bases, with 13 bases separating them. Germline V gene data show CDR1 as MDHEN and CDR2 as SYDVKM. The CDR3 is CASTRDNDYEQYF. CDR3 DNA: TGTGCCAGCACAAGGGACAACGACTACGAGCAGTACTTC. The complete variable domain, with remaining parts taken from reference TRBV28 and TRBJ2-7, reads DVKVTQSSRYLVKRTGEKVFLECVQDMDHENMFWYRQDPGLGLRLIYFSYDVKMKEKGDIPEGYSVSREKKERFSLILESASTNQTSMYLCASTRDNDYEQYFGPGTRLTVT.

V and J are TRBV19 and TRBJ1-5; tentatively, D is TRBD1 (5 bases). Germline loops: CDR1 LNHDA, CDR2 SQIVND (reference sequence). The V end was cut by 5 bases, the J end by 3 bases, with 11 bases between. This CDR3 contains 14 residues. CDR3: CASSPQADNQPQHF. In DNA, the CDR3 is TGTGCCAGTAGTCCACAGGCGGACAATCAGCCCCAGCATTTT.

Here the CDR3 reads CASSLPNNEQFF. CDR3 nucleotide sequence: TGTGCCAGCAGCTTACCAAACAATGAGCAGTTCTTC. V and J are TRBV11-2 and TRBJ2-1; D gene uncertain. Germline loops: CDR1 SGHAT, CDR2 FQNNGV. The CDR3 extends over 12 amino acids. Trimming took 2 bases from V and 5 from J, leaving 4 bases between them.

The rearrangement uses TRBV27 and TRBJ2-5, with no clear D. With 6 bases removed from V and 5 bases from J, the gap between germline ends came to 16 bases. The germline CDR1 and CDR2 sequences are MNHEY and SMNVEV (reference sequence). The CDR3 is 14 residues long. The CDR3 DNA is TGTGCCAGCAGCCCCCAGGACCCAGCGGAGACCCAGTACTTC. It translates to CASSPQDPAETQYF.

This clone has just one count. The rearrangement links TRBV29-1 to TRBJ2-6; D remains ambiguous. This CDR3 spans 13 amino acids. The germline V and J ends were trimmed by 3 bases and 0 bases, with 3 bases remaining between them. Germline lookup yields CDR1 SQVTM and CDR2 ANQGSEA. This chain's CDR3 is CSVDGSGANVLTF. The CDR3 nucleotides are TGCAGCGTTGACGGCTCTGGGGCCAACGTCCTGACTTTC.